These 15 T cell receptor beta chains originate from one sample sequenced in a study of T-cell memory formation after mild COVID-19. TCRdb re-analysed the 5' RACE reads in MiXCR, keeping a single row per CDR3 protein. Of roughly 200,000 distinct CDR3 sequences in the sample, approximately 10% are singletons; the top ten hold 3% to 4.5%. The source material was PBMCs or a T cell subset sorted from them (not recorded which). Every receptor here comes from a young man who had mild COVID-19 (a few samples of this study predate the infection). Cell type and time point are not known.

The V call is TRBV9, the J call TRBJ2-1, with 10 bases matching TRBD2. The CDR3 is 17 amino acids. Germline CDR1 and CDR2: SGDLS and YYNGEE. Trimming cost V 0 bases and J 0 bases; bases outside gene matches: 3. The CDR3 nucleotides read TGTGCCAGCAGCGTAGGGCTAGCGGGGGCCTCCTACAATGAGCAGTTCTTC. Translated, it gives CASSVGLAGASYNEQFF.

This clonotype has only a few counts. The rearrangement uses TRBV7-8 and TRBJ2-1, with TRBD2 matching 9 bases. V was pared by 2 bases and J by 8 bases, with 13 bases of the junction left unmatched. This CDR3 region has 17 residues. Germline CDR1 SGHVS, CDR2 FQNEAQ. The CDR3 here is CASSLQAGGGVVDEQFF. The CDR3 region has the DNA TGTGCCAGCAGCTTACAGGCCGGCGGGGGGGTTGTCGATGAGCAGTTCTTC.

This clonotype was picked up a small number of times. The chain joins TRBV5-5 to TRBJ2-3, with D unresolved. CDR1 and CDR2 from the germline V gene are SGHKS and YYEKEE (reference sequence). V shed 0 bases and J shed 8 bases, with 10 bases lying between them. There are 13 residues in the CDR3. This CDR3 is CASSLDSFITQYF. The CDR3 region has the DNA TGTGCCAGCAGCTTGGATTCCTTCATTACGCAGTATTTT.

The chain employs TRBV6-2 or TRBV6-3 and TRBJ1-2; 8 bases fit TRBD1. Germline assignment: CDR1 MNHEY and CDR2 SVGEGT. Trimming cost V 5 bases and J 4 bases; bases outside gene matches: 15. This CDR3 has 17 residues. Here the CDR3 DNA reads TGTGCCAGCAGTCAATCATCGACAGGGGATTCCAGCTATGGCTACACCTTC. As protein: CASSQSSTGDSSYGYTF.

The rearrangement uses TRBV5-1 and TRBJ2-7, with D possibly being TRBD1 (6 bases). The CDR3 length is 15 residues. V was clipped by 3 bases and J by 4 bases, with 17 bases between them. Germline V gene lookup returns CDR1 SGHRS and CDR2 YFSETQ. The CDR3 DNA is TGCGCCAGCAGCTCTCAACCGGGACACAAGTACGAGCAGTACGTC. It is translated as CASSSQPGHKYEQYV.

With regard to this clonotype: A clone one base away is much larger, so this may be a read error. The V and J genes are TRBV4-2 and TRBJ2-1, with 10 bases aligning to TRBD2. This CDR3 comprises 18 residues. Germline lookup yields CDR1 LGHNA and CDR2 YNFKEQ. V lost 2 bases and J lost 4; bases outside the gene matches: 11. For the CDR3, the DNA is TGTGCCAGCAGCCAATCTTTGGGCGGTAGCGGGAGGTACAATGAGCAGTTCTTC. Translating it yields CASSQSLGGSGRYNEQFF.

The rearrangement links TRBV27 to TRBJ1-6; D remains ambiguous. This CDR3 has 15 amino acids. Germline V CDR1 and CDR2: MNHEY, SMNVEV (reference sequence). The V gene lost 2 bases and the J gene lost 5 bases, with 10 bases spanning the gap. Here the CDR3 reads CASSLRAANNSPLHF. The CDR3 nucleotides read TGTGCCAGCAGTTTACGGGCGGCGAATAATTCACCCCTCCACTTT.

This clonotype came up many times. The DNA of the CDR3 is TGTGCCAGTAGTGGGGACAATGAGCAGTTCTTC. This encodes CASSGDNEQFF. This chain joins TRBV19 and TRBJ2-1; no reliable D call. This CDR3 region has 11 residues. Trimming pared 5 bases from V and 5 bases from J, leaving 4 bases between. Germline loops: CDR1 LNHDA, CDR2 SQIVND (reference sequence). Filled out from reference TRBV19 and TRBJ2-1, the complete variable domain reads DGGITQSPKYLFRKEGQNVTLSCEQNLNHDAMYWYRQDPGQGLRLIYYSQIVNDFQKGDIAEGYSVSREKKESFPLTVTSAQKNPTAFYLCASSGDNEQFFGPGTRLTVL.

This clonotype was picked up many times. The chain couples TRBV6-5 to TRBJ2-5, with D possibly matching TRBD1 (6 bases). This CDR3 is 13 amino acids long. Germline V CDR1 and CDR2: MNHEY, SVGAGI. The V end was cut by 4 bases, the J end by 4 bases, with 10 bases between. In nucleotides, the CDR3 is TGTGCCAGCAGTTCACAGGGTCCAGAGACCCAGTACTTC. Translating it yields CASSSQGPETQYF.

This clonotype occurred many times. The chain couples TRBV10-3 to TRBJ2-3; tentatively, D is TRBD1 (5 bases). Germline values: CDR1 ENHRY, CDR2 SYGVKD. The CDR3 has 16 amino acids. V lost 3 bases to trimming and J lost 1 base, with 14 bases between them. The CDR3 coding sequence is TGTGCCATCAGTGAACTTAGGGGCGGAGGCACAGATACGCAGTATTTT. Translated: CAISELRGGGTDTQYF.

This clonotype has just a few counts. The rearrangement links TRBV4-1 to TRBJ1-2; the D is unclear. CDR3 length: 12 amino acids. V was cut by 2 bases and J by 8 bases, with 9 bases left in between. Germline V gene data show CDR1 as MGHRA and CDR2 as YSYEKL. CDR3 nucleotides: TGCGCCAGCAGCCAAATCTATCAGGGCTACACCTTC. This codes for CASSQIYQGYTF.

The CDR3 bases are TGCGCCAGCAGCCAAGATGGGAACAGTGCGAGTTCTGGCGGCTACACCTTC. It is translated as CASSQDGNSASSGGYTF. The genes are TRBV4-1 and TRBJ1-2; D ambiguous. Per the germline V gene, CDR1 is MGHRA and CDR2 is YSYEKL. The V gene lost 0 bases and the J gene lost 8 bases, with 22 bases spanning the gap. The CDR3 spans 17 residues.

This clonotype was observed many times. The chain has TRBV5-1 and TRBJ2-3, with 8 bases identical to TRBD2. Germline values: CDR1 SGHRS, CDR2 YFSETQ. The CDR3 is 14 residues long. The ends lost 2 bases at V and 4 bases at J; junction bases unmatched: 3. CDR3 nucleotide sequence: TGCGCCAGCAGCTTAGGACTAGCCCCAGATACGCAGTATTTT. This translates into CASSLGLAPDTQYF. Drawing the rest from reference TRBV5-1 and TRBJ2-3, the complete variable domain is KAGVTQTPRYLIKTRGQQVTLSCSPISGHRSVSWYQQTPGQGLQFLFEYFSETQRNKGNFPGRFSGRQFSNSRSEMNVSTLELGDSALYLCASSLGLAPDTQYFGPGTRLTVL.

The chain recombines TRBV10-1 with TRBJ1-3; the D is unclear. The V end was cut by 2 bases, the J end by 4 bases, with 15 bases between. Germline CDR1 reads WNHNN; CDR2 reads SYGVQD (reference sequence). The CDR3 totals 16 residues. CDR3 region: CASSEGTLDGGNTIYF. In nucleotides, the CDR3 is TGCGCCAGCAGTGAGGGTACCCTCGACGGGGGAAACACCATATATTTT.

This clonotype was recorded at least ten times. The chain employs TRBV29-1 and TRBJ1-2; a weak D match, TRBD1 (5 bases). The CDR3 is 13 residues long. Germline V gene sequence: CDR1 SQVTM, CDR2 ANQGSEA. Trimming left V 0 bases short and J 4 bases short, with 9 bases between. CDR3 bases: TGCAGCGTTGAAGATCGGGGCGGCTATGGCTACACCTTC. Residues: CSVEDRGGYGYTF.